The following is a TCR beta chain sequence with its context. V lost 7 bases to trimming and J lost 5 bases; unmatched junction nucleotides: 9. From germline, CDR1 is MDHEN and CDR2 SYDVKM. The CDR3 is made up of 15 amino acids. This record belongs to a study of blood T cell repertoires in COVID-19. In the study overall: Acute and convalescent COVID-19 specimens originated in the United States, Italy and Spain. The cDNA or gDNA used as material had been derived from T cells, B-cell-depleted T cells, or PBMCs.

Methods used by the authors: Reference gene primer amplification yielded estimated nucleated cell counts. This table comes from immunoSEQ multiplex PCR, and its TCRdb copy is limited to in-frame clones, with some not included. D and trimming come from the DNA, and the V and J calls and clone size come from that table. The sample contains some 130,000 clones, approximately 84% of which appear only once. The V gene is TRBV28, the J gene TRBJ2-2, with 8 positions matching TRBD2. The specimen sequenced was peripheral blood. The TCR originated in a human donor in a cohort sampled during active COVID-19. The CDR3 nucleotides are TGTGCCAGCACCTCCGGGGGGGCCGGGACCGGGGAGCTGTTTTTT. Amino acid sequence: CASTSGGAGTGELFF.